This T cell receptor (beta chain) emerged from a study of cytomegalovirus exposure and HLA in healthy donors. With V trimmed by 5 bases and J by 6 bases, 6 bases remained unmatched. Germline V lookup: CDR1 MDHEN, CDR2 SYDVKM. CDR3 size: 13 residues. Study-wide points: The authors excluded some V segments, including TRBV6-2 and TRBV6-3, as indistinguishable.

Both 60 Vbeta primers and 13 Jbeta primers went into the PCR. Repertoires were generated with immunoSEQ multiplex PCR, while TCRdb's copy carries only in-frame clones and drops some. The table has fewer than 180,000 clones, approximately 85% seen once. A single count supports this clone. Antigen specificity is unknown. The source material was PBMCs. The V and J genes are TRBV28 and TRBJ2-7; 8 bases align to TRBD1. The TCR comes from a man in his fifties or sixties in good health and CMV-seropositive. The CDR3 DNA reads as TGTGCCAGCAGTGCAGGGGGCTCCCGCGAGCAGTACTTC. Translating gives CASSAGGSREQYF.